This TCR beta chain was sequenced during a study of memory CD4+ T cells and cytomegalovirus serostatus (dated by TCRdb to about 2019). A note on the overall study: The roughly 35 healthy Belgian adults in the cohort included 9 who were CMV seropositive and about 24 who were CMV seronegative. The study sequenced CD4+ memory TCRbeta repertoires of a Belgian cohort with known cytomegalovirus serostatus to replicate a published TCR-based CMV serostatus classifier. Broad study findings and their caveats: Of 164 previously reported CMV-associated TCRbeta sequences, over 65 appeared in the CD4+ memory repertoires, each in one to five individuals. The results were read as suggesting that the CMV-associated TCR signature is, for the most part, present in the CD4+ memory repertoire. A median bootstrapped AUC of approximately 0.95 with a 95% CI of 0.76-1.00 was achieved on the Belgian cohort by the original-framework classifier. Only CD4+CD45RO+ memory cells were sequenced, in contrast to the original study, which included naive and memory CD4+ and CD8+ populations. CMV serostatus prediction reached a median bootstrapped AUC of about 0.96 with the original framework and around 0.91 with a US-trained random forest.

V loses 4 bases, J loses 5 bases, and the germline ends lie 11 bases apart. Taken from cysteine to phenylalanine, the CDR3 has 13 residues. The entry retains the CDR3 DNA only, 39 bases that are in frame from base 1. As encoded in the germline V gene, CDR1 is SNHLY while CDR2 is FYNNEI. Details on this clone: The antigen this receptor binds is unknown. Within one base of it there is no much larger clone, and no base qualities were kept.

A FACSAria II was used to sort memory CD4+ T cells, defined as single viable CD3+CD4+CD8-CD45RO+ cells. To determine CMV serostatus, a Roche Elecsys assay was used that detects serum IgG against CMV pp150, pp28, p38 and p52. Once the samples were thawed, total CD4+ T cells were enriched through positive selection using CD4 magnetic microbeads. The samples came from a different study that was designed specifically to examine the CD4+ T cell memory repertoire. Peripheral blood mononuclear cells were isolated and cryopreserved according to standard operating procedures, and serum was stored at -80 degrees C. The staining relied on CD3-PerCP (BW264/56), CD4-APC (RPA-T4), CD45RO-PE (UCHT1) and CD8-Pacific Orange (3B5) antibodies, and Sytox blue was used to exclude non-viable cells. The Quick-DNA Microprep Kit was used to extract genomic DNA from the sorted cells. Amplification of TCRbeta DNA was done with the immunoSEQ hsTCRbeta kit, following the protocol from the manufacturer. An Illumina MiSeq instrument was used to sequence the TCRbeta libraries. Per the original workflow: After out-of-frame sequences were removed, some 2 million distinct TCRbeta sequences remained, averaging approximately 68,000 per individual. Each individual was scored using the number of some 150 previously reported CMV-associated TCRbeta sequences that the individual carried and the total number of productive distinct TCRbeta sequences. A beta-binomial model was reimplemented in Python, and scikit-learn random forests with default parameters were trained on US cohort data. Classifier performance on the Belgian cohort was summarized as median AUC with percentile confidence intervals calculated over 10,000 bootstrap iterations. Drawn from immuneACCESS, this table holds only the in-frame rearrangements with V and J called that TCRdb kept. Clones are partly lost; checked studies trace under half to an unresolved V gene and leave the rest unexplained. V and J calls and clone size are those listed in that table; D and trimming were worked out from the DNA. The sample table lists about 92,000 clones, roughly 80% of them with a count of one. The ten largest account for 3.6% of the sample.

Recombination linked TRBV2 to TRBJ2-5; TRBD1 is possibly the D segment (6 matching bases). Sequencing used memory CD4+ T cells from blood. This receptor was identified in an adult in good health and CMV-seropositive. The bases are TGTGCCAGCAGTGGACAGGTGGGGGAGACCCAGTACTTC. Its translation reads: CASSGQVGETQYF.